These T cell receptor beta chains were read from a single sample in a study of cytomegalovirus exposure and HLA in healthy donors. The data were produced by immunoSEQ multiplex PCR, yet TCRdb's version contains in-frame clones alone and is incomplete. The data contain 200,000 or so clones, approximately 80% of them singletons. Sample: PBMCs. The receptors were gathered from a woman in her 30s in good health and CMV-seropositive. CDR3s include the opening cysteine and the closing phenylalanine or tryptophan. The order of the fields is V gene, J gene, D gene, clone size, CDR3 DNA, CDR3 protein. The D gene is left open where the match is weak. Size is stated for part of the rows, as once, few or many counts, or as a class when the clone is expanded.

v_gene: TRBV28; j_gene: TRBJ1-4; d_gene: TRBD1; abundance: .; CDR3nt: TGTGCCAGCAGCCCCGGGACAGGGAAAGGTCATATGTTTTTT; CDR3aa: CASSPGTGKGHMFF
v_gene: TRBV9; j_gene: TRBJ2-7; d_gene: TRBD2; abundance: .; CDR3nt: TGTGCCAGCAGCCTTGGGACTACTCCCTACGAGCAGTACTTC; CDR3aa: CASSLGTTPYEQYF
v_gene: TRBV6-1; j_gene: TRBJ2-7; d_gene: .; abundance: .; CDR3nt: TGTGCCAGCCCTATTTCGTACTTC; CDR3aa: CASPISYF
v_gene: TRBV4-2; j_gene: TRBJ2-1; d_gene: TRBD2; abundance: .; CDR3nt: TGTGCCAGCAGCCACGCCTTGGGAGCAGCGGGGCCAGATGAGCAGTTCTTC; CDR3aa: CASSHALGAAGPDEQFF
v_gene: TRBV28; j_gene: TRBJ2-7; d_gene: .; abundance: .; CDR3nt: TGTGCCAGCAACAAAGAGGGCCTTGGAACTTACGAGCAGTACTTC; CDR3aa: CASNKEGLGTYEQYF
v_gene: TRBV2; j_gene: TRBJ2-5; d_gene: .; abundance: once; CDR3nt: TGTGCCAGCGAAGAGGGCGAGACCCAGTACTTC; CDR3aa: CASEEGETQYF
v_gene: TRBV29-1; j_gene: TRBJ1-2; d_gene: TRBD1; abundance: .; CDR3nt: TGCAGCGTTGTAACCGGGACAGGGGGCGGCTACACCTTC; CDR3aa: CSVVTGTGGGYTF
v_gene: TRBV7-9; j_gene: TRBJ2-1; d_gene: .; abundance: .; CDR3nt: TGTGCTTCCTTAGGGGACTCACTATACAATGAGCAGTTCTTC; CDR3aa: CASLGDSLYNEQFF
v_gene: TRBV7-2; j_gene: TRBJ2-2; d_gene: .; abundance: .; CDR3nt: TGTGCCAGCAGTAAAAGCGGTAACGCGAACACCGGGGAGCTGTTTTTT; CDR3aa: CASSKSGNANTGELFF
v_gene: TRBV20-1; j_gene: TRBJ1-2; d_gene: .; abundance: few; CDR3nt: TGCAGAGGGAGGGAGGGCTATGGCTACACCTTC; CDR3aa: CRGREGYGYTF
v_gene: TRBV7-6; j_gene: TRBJ2-7; d_gene: .; abundance: few; CDR3nt: TGTGCCAGCAGCTCATTGACAAGTTACGAGCAGTACTTC; CDR3aa: CASSSLTSYEQYF
v_gene: TRBV5-1; j_gene: TRBJ1-2; d_gene: .; abundance: .; CDR3nt: TGCGCCAGCAGCATCGACAGGATCAACGGCTACACCTTC; CDR3aa: CASSIDRINGYTF
v_gene: TRBV27; j_gene: TRBJ1-2; d_gene: .; abundance: .; CDR3nt: TGTGCCAGCAGTTTAGGGGCAGACTATGGCTACACCTTC; CDR3aa: CASSLGADYGYTF
v_gene: TRBV6-6; j_gene: TRBJ1-2; d_gene: TRBD1; abundance: .; CDR3nt: TGTGCCAGCAGCCCTCGTGGGGACAGGAACTATGGCTACACCTTC; CDR3aa: CASSPRGDRNYGYTF
v_gene: TRBV28; j_gene: TRBJ2-7; d_gene: .; abundance: .; CDR3nt: TGTGCCAGCAGTTCGAGGCGCGAGCAGTACTTC; CDR3aa: CASSSRREQYF
v_gene: TRBV19; j_gene: TRBJ2-7; d_gene: .; abundance: .; CDR3nt: TGTGCCAGTTCTTTCGCGTTTATGGGGACTTCCTACGAGCAGTACTTC; CDR3aa: CASSFAFMGTSYEQYF
v_gene: TRBV19; j_gene: TRBJ2-5; d_gene: TRBD1; abundance: .; CDR3nt: TGTGCCAGTAGCCGGGACAGGGGAAAAGAGACCCAGTACTTC; CDR3aa: CASSRDRGKETQYF
v_gene: TRBV20-1; j_gene: TRBJ1-2; d_gene: .; abundance: once; CDR3nt: TGCAGTTCCGTCTATGGCTACACCTTC; CDR3aa: CSSVYGYTF
v_gene: TRBV27; j_gene: TRBJ1-2; d_gene: .; abundance: .; CDR3nt: TGTGCCAGCAGTCTGACTGGACAGCTATACTATGGCTACACCTTC; CDR3aa: CASSLTGQLYYGYTF